This record concerns one T cell receptor (beta chain) sequence. Original analysis: Nucleated cell number was recorded as an estimate derived from reference gene primer amplification. Assay: immunoSEQ multiplex PCR; the TCRdb copy retains only in-frame clones and omits some. For V, J and clone size, that table is used; D and trimming come from the DNA. The table lists about 170,000 clones, 80% to 85% of them singletons. The data stem from a study of blood T cell repertoires in COVID-19. The ends lost 5 bases at V and 3 bases at J; junction bases unmatched: 10. CDR3 length equals 15 residues. The germline V gene encodes CDR1 SGHTA and CDR2 FQGTGA.

The chain recombines TRBV7-3 with TRBJ2-7; TRBD2 matches at 7 bases. Source material: peripheral blood. The origin of this receptor is a human donor with acute or convalescent COVID-19. The donor label of this sample is uncertain. The CDR3 DNA reads TGTGCCAGCAGCCCCCTAGCAAGCGGGGTCTACGAGCAGTACTTC. This sequence encodes CASSPLASGVYEQYF.